Below are 11 T cell receptor beta chains sequenced from a single sample in a study of T cell repertoires in aging, cancer and after chemotherapy. Rearranged V-D-J TRB sequences were amplified with a mixed TRB-A/B primer pool. MiXCR, applied by TCRdb to the multiplex PCR reads, yields one record per CDR3 protein. The table lists under 3,500 distinct CDR3 sequences, approximately 24% of them singletons, with under 4% in the top ten. TCR beta rearrangements were amplified from peripheral blood genomic DNA. Sequencing used blood. All receptors derive from a human donor with a solid tumor.

This clonotype turned up a few times. V gene TRBV9 combines with J gene TRBJ2-1, with D perhaps being TRBD1 or TRBD2 (5 bases each). Germline V gene lookup returns CDR1 SGDLS and CDR2 YYNGEE. CDR3 size: 14 residues. Trimming pared 2 bases from V and 10 bases from J, leaving 16 bases between. The DNA of the CDR3 is TGTGCCAGCAGCGTCGGGGCAGAGCCCCTAGAGCAGTTCTTC. Its protein is CASSVGAEPLEQFF.

By its share, this clonotype is medium-sized. The rearrangement links TRBV27 to TRBJ1-1; TRBD1 aligns across 9 bases. Germline V gives CDR1 MNHEY, CDR2 SMNVEV (reference sequence). This CDR3 is built from 17 residues. After removal of 5 bases from V and 10 bases from J, the junction contained 20 bases not matched to a gene. CDR3 protein: CASSPLTGGFSTSGAFF. CDR3 DNA sequence: TGTGCCAGCAGTCCCCTGACAGGGGGATTCTCCACGTCAGGAGCTTTCTTT.

This clonotype was seen a handful of times. V gene TRBV10-1 combines with J gene TRBJ1-5; possibly TRBD1 for D (5 bases). V lost 7 bases and J 5 bases, leaving 27 bases between the germline ends. The CDR3 length is 18 residues. Per germline, CDR1 WNHNN and CDR2 SYGVQD (reference sequence). CDR3 nucleotide sequence: TGCGCCAGCACCCTAGCCGAAGGGACTATAGCCCCCCATCAGCCCCAGCATTTT. This encodes CASTLAEGTIAPHQPQHF.

In its sample, this clonotype ranks as medium-sized (0.01 to 0.1%). One end of the junction does not line up with germline, which may come from a read error. The CDR3, as DNA: TGTGCCAGCAGTGTCGCGGACAGAACAAACTTC. This codes for CASSVADRTNF. The chain employs TRBV6-1 and TRBJ1-2, with D maybe TRBD1 (6 bases). The germline V gene has CDR1 MNHNS and CDR2 SASEGT. CDR3 length: 11 amino acids.

This clonotype ranks as medium-sized. The chain joins TRBV6-5 to TRBJ2-1; D may correspond to TRBD1 or TRBD2 (5 bases each). The V end lost 2 bases, the J end lost 7 bases, and 9 bases lay between the germline ends. Germline CDR1 reads MNHEY; CDR2 reads SVGAGI. The CDR3 sequence is 13 residues long. CDR3 residues: CASSYPGTNEQFF. The CDR3 DNA reads as TGTGCCAGCAGTTACCCAGGGACGAATGAGCAGTTCTTC.

By sample share, this clonotype is medium-sized. V and J are TRBV10-3 and TRBJ2-7, with D perhaps assigned TRBD1 or TRBD2 (6 bases each). The CDR3 has 15 residues. Between the trimmed V and J ends, which lost 2 bases and 4 bases, there was a span of 15 bases. CDR1 is ENHRY, CDR2 SYGVKD, per germline. The CDR3 sequence: CAISESLRGAYEQYF. The CDR3 DNA follows: TGTGCCATCAGTGAGAGCCTAAGGGGGGCATACGAGCAGTACTTC.

The chain employs TRBV6-5 and TRBJ2-7, with 11 bases fitting TRBD1. Judging by the DNA end, TRBJ2-1 fits better; the J call may be wrong. The CDR3 extends over 14 amino acids. CDR1 is MNHEY, CDR2 SVGAGI, per germline. The CDR3 sequence: CASRTGGNHNEQFF. As DNA, the CDR3 is TGTGCCAGTAGGACAGGGGGCAATCACAATGAGCAGTTCTTC.

This clonotype was picked up one time. This chain's CDR3 is CASSQEPDTEAFF. The DNA of the CDR3 is TGTGCCAGCAGCCAAGAACCGGACACTGAAGCTTTCTTT. The V gene is TRBV4-2, the J gene TRBJ1-1, with unresolved D. V was cut by 0 bases and J by 3 bases, with 5 bases left in between. Germline V lookup: CDR1 LGHNA, CDR2 YNFKEQ. The CDR3 has 13 residues.

DNA for the CDR3: TGTGCCAGCAGCTTTAGCAATGAGCAGTTCTTC. This gives the protein CASSFSNEQFF. V is TRBV5-6 and J is TRBJ2-1; D uncertain. V lost 2 bases and J lost 6, with 3 bases in between. Germline V gene sequence: CDR1 SGHDT, CDR2 YYEEEE. The CDR3 runs to 11 residues.

This clonotype is medium-sized. CDR3 sequence (DNA): TGTGCCAGTGTCAGGTACACTGAAGCTTTCTTT. This translates into CASVRYTEAFF. The rearrangement uses TRBV6-5 and TRBJ1-1; D is uncertain. This CDR3 spans 11 amino acids. Per germline, CDR1 MNHEY and CDR2 SVGAGI. Trimming left V 9 bases short and J 3 bases short, with 8 bases between.

The chain joins TRBV27 to TRBJ1-1, with TRBD1 matching 11 bases. CDR3 length: 17 residues. Germline V gene data show CDR1 as MNHEY and CDR2 as SMNVEV (reference sequence). V gave up 4 bases and J gave up 4 bases; unmatched junction bases: 11. As DNA, the CDR3 is TGTGCCAGCAGTTCCCTCCGGACAGGGGGCAGTGGCACTGAAGCTTTCTTT. This sequence encodes CASSSLRTGGSGTEAFF.